The source of this T cell receptor (beta chain) is a study of CD8 T cells in Susac syndrome. Reverse transcription of about 0.5 to 1 ug RNA used random hexamers. Amplification of TCR beta CDR3 used immunoSEQ multiplex PCR across 54 Vbeta and 13 Jbeta. TCRdb fed the immunoSEQ multiplex PCR reads into MiXCR, producing one record per CDR3 protein. The table shows around 50,000 distinct CDR3 sequences, with 80% to 95% occurring only once. Germline trimming cut 5 bases from V and 9 bases from J; bases unmatched to any gene: 9. Germline V gene lookup returns CDR1 SGHAT and CDR2 FQNNGV. The CDR3 sequence is 16 residues long. In blood CD8+ and CD4+ T cells, TCR beta underwent sequencing. Healthy donors served as age- and sex-matched controls. Negative isolation yielded CD4+ and CD8+ T cells, and FACS enriched TEMRA cells.

This TCR came from a human donor in good health. This sequence joins TRBV11-2 and TRBJ2-1; TRBD2 matches 14 bases. The sample comprised CD8+ T cells from PBMCs. The CDR3 loop is CASSDPGTSGSFEQFF. Written as DNA, the CDR3 is TGTGCCAGCAGCGATCCCGGGACTAGCGGGAGTTTTGAGCAGTTCTTC.